This T cell receptor (beta chain) was retrieved from a study of CD8+ T cells in alopecia areata. RNA was isolated and reverse transcribed to cDNA, the sequencing template. Here immunoSEQ multiplex PCR was the method, and the copy in TCRdb shows in-frame clones only, minus some. The table includes roughly 250,000 clones, roughly two thirds detected once. Germline V gene lookup returns CDR1 SGHTA and CDR2 FQGNSA. Trimming left V 5 bases short and J 5 bases short, with 16 bases between. The CDR3 loop spans 14 amino acids. The J gene is TRBJ2-7, the V gene TRBV7-2; a weak D match, TRBD1 (5 bases). The source material was CD4+ T cells sorted from blood, sampled at week 0. The receptor's source is a human donor with alopecia areata. The CDR3, as DNA: TGTGCCAGCAGCAAAAACAGGATCCCAGACGAGCAGTACTTC. Residues: CASSKNRIPDEQYF. Drawing the rest from reference TRBV7-2 and TRBJ2-7, the complete variable domain is GAGVSQSPSNKVTEKGKDVELRCDPISGHTALYWYRQSLGQGLEFLIYFQGNSAPDKSGLPSDRFSAERTGGSVSTLTIQRTQQEDSAVYLCASSKNRIPDEQYFGPGTRLTVT.